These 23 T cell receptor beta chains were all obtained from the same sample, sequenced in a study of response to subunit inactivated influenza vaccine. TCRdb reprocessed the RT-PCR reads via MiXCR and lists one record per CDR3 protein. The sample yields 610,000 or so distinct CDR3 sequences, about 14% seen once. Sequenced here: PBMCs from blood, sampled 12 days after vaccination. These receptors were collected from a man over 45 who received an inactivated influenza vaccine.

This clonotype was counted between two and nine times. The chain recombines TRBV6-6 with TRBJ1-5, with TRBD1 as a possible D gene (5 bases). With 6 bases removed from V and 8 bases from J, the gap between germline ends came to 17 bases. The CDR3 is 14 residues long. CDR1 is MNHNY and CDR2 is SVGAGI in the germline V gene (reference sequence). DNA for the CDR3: TGTGCCAGCAGCCCGGGACCCATCCGGGAGCCCCAGCATTTT. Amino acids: CASSPGPIREPQHF.

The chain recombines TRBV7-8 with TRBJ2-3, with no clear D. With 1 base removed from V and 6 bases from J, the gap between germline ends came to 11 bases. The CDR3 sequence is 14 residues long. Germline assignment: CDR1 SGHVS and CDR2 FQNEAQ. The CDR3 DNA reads TGTGCCAGCAGCTTAGAACCAGCTTCGGATACGCAGTATTTT. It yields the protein CASSLEPASDTQYF.

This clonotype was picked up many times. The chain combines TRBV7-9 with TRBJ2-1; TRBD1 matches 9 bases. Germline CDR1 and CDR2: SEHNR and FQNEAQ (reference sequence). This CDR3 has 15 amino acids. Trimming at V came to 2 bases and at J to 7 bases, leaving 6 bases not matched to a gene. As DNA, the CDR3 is TGTGCCAGCAGCTTACGGGGACAGGGTGGAAATGAGCAGTTCTTC. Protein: CASSLRGQGGNEQFF.

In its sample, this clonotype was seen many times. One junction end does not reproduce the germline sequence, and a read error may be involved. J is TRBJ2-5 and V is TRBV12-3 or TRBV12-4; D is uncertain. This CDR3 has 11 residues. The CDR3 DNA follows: TGCGCCAGCAGTTGGGGAGAGACCCAGTACTTC. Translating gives CASSWGETQYF.

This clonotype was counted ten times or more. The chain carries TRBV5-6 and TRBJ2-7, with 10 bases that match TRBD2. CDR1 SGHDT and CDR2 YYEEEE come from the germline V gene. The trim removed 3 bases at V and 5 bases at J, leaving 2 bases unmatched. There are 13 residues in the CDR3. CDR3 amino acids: CASSYGTSDEQYF. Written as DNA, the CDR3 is TGTGCCAGCAGCTACGGGACTAGCGACGAGCAGTACTTC.

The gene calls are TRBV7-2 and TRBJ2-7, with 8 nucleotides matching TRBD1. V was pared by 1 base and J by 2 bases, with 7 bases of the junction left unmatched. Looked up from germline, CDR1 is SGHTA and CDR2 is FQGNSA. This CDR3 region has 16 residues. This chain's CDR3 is CASSLGTGQGPYEQYF. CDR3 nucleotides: TGTGCCAGCAGCTTAGGTACTGGACAGGGCCCCTACGAGCAGTACTTC.

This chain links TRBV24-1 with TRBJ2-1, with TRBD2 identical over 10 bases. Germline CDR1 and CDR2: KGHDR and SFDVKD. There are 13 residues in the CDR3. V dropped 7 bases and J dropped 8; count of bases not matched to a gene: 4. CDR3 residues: CATRLAGADEQFF. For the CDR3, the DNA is TGTGCCACCAGGCTAGCGGGAGCCGATGAGCAGTTCTTC.

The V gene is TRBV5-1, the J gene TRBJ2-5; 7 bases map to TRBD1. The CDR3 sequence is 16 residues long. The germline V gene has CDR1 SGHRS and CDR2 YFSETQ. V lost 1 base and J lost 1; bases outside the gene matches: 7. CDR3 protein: CASSLLFRTGQETQYF. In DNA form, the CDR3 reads TGCGCCAGCAGCTTGCTTTTTCGGACAGGCCAAGAGACCCAGTACTTC.

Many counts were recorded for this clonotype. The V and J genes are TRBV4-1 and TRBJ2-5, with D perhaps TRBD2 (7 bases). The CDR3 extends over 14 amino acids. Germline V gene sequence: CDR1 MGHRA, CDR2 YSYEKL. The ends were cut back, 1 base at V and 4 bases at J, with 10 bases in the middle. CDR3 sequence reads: CASSQGRGGETQYF. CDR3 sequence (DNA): TGCGCCAGCAGCCAAGGAAGGGGGGGAGAGACCCAGTACTTC.

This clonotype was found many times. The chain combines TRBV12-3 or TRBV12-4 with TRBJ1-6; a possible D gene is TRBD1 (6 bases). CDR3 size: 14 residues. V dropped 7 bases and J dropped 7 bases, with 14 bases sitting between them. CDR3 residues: CASTKDRTNSPLHF. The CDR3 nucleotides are TGTGCCAGCACAAAAGACAGGACCAATTCACCCCTCCACTTT.

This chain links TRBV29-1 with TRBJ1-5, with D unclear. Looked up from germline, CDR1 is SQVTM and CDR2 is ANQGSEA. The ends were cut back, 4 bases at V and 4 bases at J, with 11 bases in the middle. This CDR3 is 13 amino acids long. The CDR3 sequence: CSVGQSQNQPQHF. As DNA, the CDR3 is TGCAGCGTTGGTCAGAGTCAAAATCAGCCCCAGCATTTT.

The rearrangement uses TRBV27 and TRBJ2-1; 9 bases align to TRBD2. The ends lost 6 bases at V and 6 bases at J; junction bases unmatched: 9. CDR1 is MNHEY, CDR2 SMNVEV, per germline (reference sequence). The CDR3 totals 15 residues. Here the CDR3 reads CASSLGAGGRNEQFF. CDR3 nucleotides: TGTGCCAGCAGCTTAGGAGCGGGAGGTCGCAATGAGCAGTTCTTC.

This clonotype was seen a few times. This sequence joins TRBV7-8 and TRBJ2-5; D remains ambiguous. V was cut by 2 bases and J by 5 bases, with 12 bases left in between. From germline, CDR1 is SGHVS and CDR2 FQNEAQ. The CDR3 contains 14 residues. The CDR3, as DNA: TGTGCCAGCAGCTTATCACTGGGATGGGAGACCCAGTACTTC. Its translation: CASSLSLGWETQYF. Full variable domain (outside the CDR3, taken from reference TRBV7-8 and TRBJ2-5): GAGVSQSPRYKVAKRGQDVALRCDPISGHVSLFWYQQALGQGPEFLTYFQNEAQLDKSGLPSDRFFAERPEGSVSTLKIQRTQQEDSAVYLCASSLSLGWETQYFGPGTRLLVL.

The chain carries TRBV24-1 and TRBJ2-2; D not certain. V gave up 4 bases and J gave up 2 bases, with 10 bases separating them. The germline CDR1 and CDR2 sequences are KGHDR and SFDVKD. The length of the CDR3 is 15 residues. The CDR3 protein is CATSDTGSNTGELFF. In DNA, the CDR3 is TGTGCCACCAGTGACACCGGGTCCAACACCGGGGAGCTGTTTTTT.

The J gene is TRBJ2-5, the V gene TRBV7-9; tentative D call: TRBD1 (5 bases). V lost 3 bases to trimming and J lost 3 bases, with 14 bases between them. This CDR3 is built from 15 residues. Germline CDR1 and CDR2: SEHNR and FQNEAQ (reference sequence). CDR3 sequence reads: CASSFGRVGEETQYF. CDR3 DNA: TGTGCCAGCAGCTTCGGCAGGGTAGGAGAAGAGACCCAGTACTTC.

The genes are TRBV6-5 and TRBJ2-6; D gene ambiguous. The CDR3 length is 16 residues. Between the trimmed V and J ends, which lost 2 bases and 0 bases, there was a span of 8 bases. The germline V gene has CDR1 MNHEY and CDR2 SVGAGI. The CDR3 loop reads CASSYQLVSGANVLTF. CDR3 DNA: TGTGCCAGCAGTTACCAGTTAGTCTCTGGGGCCAACGTCCTGACTTTC.

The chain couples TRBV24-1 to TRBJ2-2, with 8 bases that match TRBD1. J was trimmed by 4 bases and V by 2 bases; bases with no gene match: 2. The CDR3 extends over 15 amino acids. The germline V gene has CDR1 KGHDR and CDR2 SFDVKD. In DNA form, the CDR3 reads TGTGCCACCAGTGATTCAGACAGGGGCACCGGGGAGCTGTTTTTT. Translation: CATSDSDRGTGELFF.

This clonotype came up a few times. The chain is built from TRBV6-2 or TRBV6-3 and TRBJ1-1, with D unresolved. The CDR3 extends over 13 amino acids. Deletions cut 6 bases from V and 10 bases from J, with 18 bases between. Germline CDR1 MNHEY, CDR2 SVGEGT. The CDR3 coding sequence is TGTGCCAGCAGCTCCGGGTCGAGAGCAGGAGCTTTCTTT. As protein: CASSSGSRAGAFF.

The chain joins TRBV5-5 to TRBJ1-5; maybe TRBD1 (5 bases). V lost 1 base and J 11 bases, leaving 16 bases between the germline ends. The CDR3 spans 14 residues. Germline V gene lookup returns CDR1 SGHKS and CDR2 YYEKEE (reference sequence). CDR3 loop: CASSLCQGFEAQHF. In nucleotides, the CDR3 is TGTGCCAGCAGCTTGTGTCAGGGATTCGAAGCCCAGCATTTT.

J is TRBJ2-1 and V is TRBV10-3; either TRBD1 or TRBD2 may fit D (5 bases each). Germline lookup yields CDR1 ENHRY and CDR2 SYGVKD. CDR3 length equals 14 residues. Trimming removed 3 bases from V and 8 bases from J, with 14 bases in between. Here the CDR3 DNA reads TGTGCCATCAGTGACCCCGAGGGGAACGATGAGCAGTTCTTC. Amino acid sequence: CAISDPEGNDEQFF.

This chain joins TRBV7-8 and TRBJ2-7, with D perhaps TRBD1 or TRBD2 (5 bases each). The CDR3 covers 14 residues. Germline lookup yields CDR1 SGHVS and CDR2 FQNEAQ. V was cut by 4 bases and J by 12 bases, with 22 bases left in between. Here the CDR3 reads CASSSTRDQTGSYF. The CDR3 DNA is TGTGCCAGCAGCTCGACACGGGACCAGACGGGTTCGTACTTC.

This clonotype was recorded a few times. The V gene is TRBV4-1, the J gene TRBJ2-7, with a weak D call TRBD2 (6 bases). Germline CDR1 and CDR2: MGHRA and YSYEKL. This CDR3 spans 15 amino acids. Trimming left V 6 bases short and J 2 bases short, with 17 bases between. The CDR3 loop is CASRQTPSGAYEQYF. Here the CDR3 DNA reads TGCGCCAGCAGACAAACCCCCTCGGGGGCCTACGAGCAGTACTTC.

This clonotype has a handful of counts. CDR3 DNA sequence: TGTGCCAGCTCACCACCGTTACAGGGAGTCCTGTTCTTC. This encodes CASSPPLQGVLFF. The chain combines TRBV18 with TRBJ2-1, with TRBD1 as a possible D gene (6 bases). From germline, CDR1 is KGHSH and CDR2 LQKENI. V was pared by 0 bases and J by 15 bases, with 15 bases between. There are 13 residues in the CDR3. Supplemented by reference TRBV18 and TRBJ2-1, the full variable domain reads NAGVMQNPRHLVRRRGQEARLRCSPMKGHSHVYWYRQLPEEGLKFMVYLQKENIIDESGMPKERFSAEFPKEGPSILRIQQVVRGDSAAYFCASSPPLQGVLFFGPGTRLTVL.